In its sample, the clone carrying this T cell receptor beta chain was seen once. Its antigen is not identified. CDR1 MGHRA and CDR2 YSYEKL come from the germline V gene. Trimming cost V 1 base and J 4 bases; bases outside gene matches: 3. The CDR3 runs to 14 residues. These data originate in a study of cytomegalovirus exposure and HLA in healthy donors. Study-level points and caveats: Rarity marked most TCR sequences, yet some public TCRs occurred in many donors.

PCR amplification relied on 60 Vbeta primers (plus 13 Jbeta primers). Profiled with immunoSEQ multiplex PCR; TCRdb holds only in-frame clones, not every one. The table includes about 150,000 clones, 80% detected once. The sequencing input was PBMCs. The chain is built from TRBV4-1 and TRBJ1-1; 7 bases align to TRBD1. The clonotype originates from a man aged 25 to 40 in good health and CMV-seropositive. CDR3 coding DNA: TGCGCCAGCAGCCAAGGGACAGGATCCACTGAAGCTTTCTTT. Translated: CASSQGTGSTEAFF.